This entry concerns a single T cell receptor beta chain. This entry belongs to a study of CD8+CD57+ T cells in acquired aplastic anemia. Trimming at V came to 5 bases and at J to 6 bases, leaving 6 bases not matched to a gene. The CDR3 is 14 residues long. In germline, CDR1 is SGHAT, CDR2 FQNNGV. Researchers used genomic DNA as the template to profile TCR beta VDJ and CDR3. TCRdb fed the reads into MiXCR, producing one record per CDR3 protein. The sample consists of about 400,000 distinct CDR3 sequences, 65% to 80% of them appearing once. The rearrangement joins TRBV11-2 to TRBJ2-7; 11 positions agree with TRBD2. The TCR originated in a human donor in good health, serving as a control. What was sequenced was sorted CD4+, CD8+, or CD8+CD57+ T cells (not recorded which) from PBMCs. CDR3: CASSPLAGGIEQYF. CDR3 sequence (DNA): TGTGCCAGCAGCCCGCTAGCGGGGGGTATCGAGCAGTACTTC.